This T cell receptor beta chain appears in the sequencing data of a study of blood T cells in healthy people across ages. Study findings and constraints: TCR beta diversity tracked closely with naive T cell percentage.

Primed by a sample-barcoded 5' primer and a J-beta primer mix, a second PCR proceeded for about 7 to 11 cycles. TCRdb re-called the 5' RACE reads with MiXCR, one entry per CDR3 protein. The sample lists around 970,000 distinct CDR3 sequences, roughly 51% seen once, with about a fifth in the top ten. For this clonotype: The antigen remains undetermined.

Material for sequencing was blood. This sequence was found in an older woman in good health.

CDR3 nucleotide sequence: TGTGCCAGCAGCCAAGGGGCCGGCGGCGGGAGCGGCTACGAGCAGTACTTC. This gives the protein CASSQGAGGGSGYEQYF. V is TRBV4-2 and J is TRBJ2-7; 7 bases align to TRBD2. The CDR3 totals 17 residues. Germline trimming cut 1 base from V and 3 bases from J; bases unmatched to any gene: 12. Germline V gives CDR1 LGHNA, CDR2 YNFKEQ.